This T cell receptor beta chain stems from a study of blood T cells in healthy people across ages (dated by TCRdb to between 2015 and 2016). With respect to the entire study: In model experiments, template switching captured roughly one uniquely barcoded TCR beta cDNA molecule for every two T cells. Using deep sequencing normalized with unique cDNA molecular identifiers, the study measured how TCR beta repertoire diversity changes with age. Donors were grouped into four age groups: young (average roughly 15 years), middle-aged (39), aged (around 60) and long-lived (approximately 78). The study analyzed two additional independent replicas of 1 million unique cDNA reads from the same blood draw for two donors, one aged 18 to 30 and one aged 80 or older. Donors of different ages were randomly distributed across sequencing lanes to avoid experimental bias.

A note on this clonotype: The target of this receptor is not known. No base-level quality is on record; no much larger clone is a single base apart.

Here is what the overall study found, with its caveats: Observed TCR beta diversity correlated strongly with the percentage of naive T cells measured by flow cytometry. Observed TCR beta diversity per million T cells fell roughly linearly with age, and a significant reduction was already apparent by age roughly 41. Estimates of total diversity based on one million sequenced T cells were regarded as lower bounds and as underestimates. The CMV infection status of donors was not known, potentially confounding age-related changes in expanded clonotypes. Compared with the aged group, the long-lived group had more naive CD4+ T cells, fewer expanded clones and increased TCR diversity, suggesting age selection. Since profiling was done on bulk unsorted PBMCs, naive and antigen-experienced compartments could not be conclusively compared.

The library was built by means of 5' RACE. Sequencing relied on an Illumina HiSeq 2500. A second PCR of roughly 7 to 11 cycles was run with a J-beta primer mix and a sample-barcoded 5' primer. Each TCR beta cDNA molecule received a unique molecular identifier from a template-switch 5' adaptor carrying 12 random nucleotides. Each sample yielded at least 2.5 million CDR3-containing paired-end reads. All of the RNA was converted into first-strand cDNA using the Mint cDNA synthesis kit, with a TRBC-specific oligonucleotide serving as the primer. Following uracil-DNA glycosylase treatment, a first 18-cycle PCR with universal primers M1SS and BC2_uni_R was performed on all cDNA. The authors processed their data as follows. For normalization, 1 million high-quality reads, each with a distinct molecular identifier, were randomly selected from each sample. Reads sharing molecular identifiers were discarded rather than binned into consensus sequences. MiTCR, set to a Q25 quality threshold and the strictest error-elimination algorithm, was used for CDR3 identification, clonotype clustering and error correction. Lower-bound total TCR beta diversity was estimated with a nonparametric unseen species model using Euler transformation. The public reads were reprocessed in TCRdb via fastp at Q25 and MiXCR, keeping in-frame beta chains. A single entry per CDR3 protein holds the most common genes and DNA from its merged rows. These V and J calls are TCRdb output, not the study's own analysis. The sample table records 380,000 or so distinct CDR3 sequences; 52% of these occur just once. 51% of the sample is in the top ten clones.

Donors were around 37 systemically healthy Caucasian individuals from Russia aged roughly 6 to 95 years. Each donor gave 8 to 10 milliliters of peripheral blood, collected into EDTA-treated Vacutainer tubes. PBMCs were isolated by Ficoll-Paque density-gradient centrifugation, with at least 6 million obtained per sample. Trizol reagent was used to extract total RNA from the PBMCs, yielding at least 6 micrograms per sample. Naive CD45RAhigh/CD27high T cell percentages were measured by flow cytometry on a PBMC aliquot from every donor. The sequenced sample consisted of blood. This receptor was identified in a man in his sixties in good health.

The base sequence is TGTGCCAGCAGCCGCGGGGATACGGGGAATGAGCAGTTCTTC. This translates into CASSRGDTGNEQFF. This receptor chain uses TRBV6-5 and TRBJ2-1, and the D gene may be TRBD2, 6 bases matching. Based on the germline V gene, the CDR1 and CDR2 sequences are MNHEY and SVGAGI. V and J lose 6 bases and 7 bases, and a span of 16 bases separates them. Inclusive of the bounding cysteine and phenylalanine, the CDR3 is 14 residues long. The entry retains the CDR3 DNA only, 42 bases that are in frame from base 1.